A single sample gave rise to the 9 T cell receptor beta chains below, sequenced in a study of long-term antiretroviral therapy in people with HIV. Run at survey level, the immunoSEQ assay was version v3.0. Sequencing was performed with immunoSEQ multiplex PCR; in TCRdb, only in-frame clones are kept and a portion is missing. Altogether about 16,000 clones are present, 85% to 90% being singletons, with the ten largest covering 9.5% to 15%. This sample comprised unsorted PBMCs, obtained 0.7 years before starting antiretroviral therapy. The receptor source for this set is a man aged 50 to 60 with HIV.

The rearrangement joins TRBV29-1 to TRBJ1-2; tentatively, D is TRBD1 (6 bases). The CDR3 runs 13 residues. From germline, CDR1 is SQVTM and CDR2 ANQGSEA. The V gene lost 1 base and the J gene lost 8 bases, with 14 bases spanning the gap. CDR3: CSVEGKQGGGYTF. CDR3 coding DNA: TGCAGCGTTGAAGGAAAACAGGGAGGCGGCTACACCTTC.

The CDR3 bases are TGTGCCAGCAGCACCACCGGGACAGGGAGATACAATGAGCAGTTCTTC. It codes for CASSTTGTGRYNEQFF. This chain joins TRBV7-6 and TRBJ2-1; 9 positions agree with TRBD1. The CDR3 length is 16 residues. CDR1 SGHVS and CDR2 FNYEAQ come from the germline V gene. Germline trimming cut 5 bases from V and 4 bases from J; bases unmatched to any gene: 9. Full variable domain (outside the CDR3, taken from reference TRBV7-6 and TRBJ2-1): GAGVSQSPRYKVTKRGQDVALRCDPISGHVSLYWYRQALGQGPEFLTYFNYEAQQDKSGLPNDRFSAERPEGSISTLTIQRTEQRDSAMYRCASSTTGTGRYNEQFFGPGTRLTVL.

This chain connects TRBV7-9 to TRBJ2-7; tentatively, D is TRBD1 or TRBD2 (5 bases each). The V and J ends lost 8 bases and 3 bases respectively, with 11 bases between them. The CDR3 consists of 12 residues. Germline lookup yields CDR1 SEHNR and CDR2 FQNEAQ (reference sequence). In nucleotides, the CDR3 is TGTGCCAGCGGTGGGGGTTTCTACGAGCAGTACTTC. It encodes CASGGGFYEQYF.

V gene TRBV5-1 combines with J gene TRBJ1-3; possible D gene TRBD1, 5 bases. This CDR3 is built from 15 residues. The V gene lost 2 bases and the J gene lost 2 bases, with 11 bases spanning the gap. Germline values: CDR1 SGHRS, CDR2 YFSETQ. In DNA form, the CDR3 reads TGCGCCAGCAGCTTTGACAGTCTTACTGGAAACACCATATATTTT. It specifies CASSFDSLTGNTIYF.

The rearrangement joins TRBV9 to TRBJ2-3; 9 bases map to TRBD1. The CDR3 extends over 14 amino acids. Germline V gives CDR1 SGDLS, CDR2 YYNGEE. The V segment lost 3 bases and the J segment 5 bases; nucleotides outside the gene matches: 4. The CDR3 spells CASSEGQGGDTQYF. The CDR3 DNA reads TGTGCCAGCAGCGAGGGACAGGGAGGAGATACGCAGTATTTT.

The rearrangement links TRBV23-1 to TRBJ1-5; D remains unclear. Being an ORF, TRBV23-1 has a function that is uncertain. With 7 bases removed from V and 2 bases from J, the gap between germline ends came to 12 bases. This CDR3 region has 14 residues. CDR3 loop: CASTTGPRNQPQHF. CDR3 nucleotides: TGCGCCAGCACAACCGGGCCTCGCAATCAGCCCCAGCATTTT.

This clone was observed once. The rearrangement uses TRBV6-5 and TRBJ2-7, with no clear D. Trimming took 0 bases from V and 0 from J, leaving 6 bases between them. The V gene's germline CDR1 is MNHEY and CDR2 SVGAGI. The CDR3 length is 14 residues. CDR3 DNA sequence: TGTGCCAGCAGTTACTCCCACTACTCCTACGAGCAGTACTTC. It is translated as CASSYSHYSYEQYF.

The chain carries TRBV6-6 and TRBJ1-6; no reliable D call. CDR3 size: 14 residues. V lost 2 bases and J 10 bases, leaving 12 bases between the germline ends. Germline loops: CDR1 MNHNY, CDR2 SVGAGI (reference sequence). In nucleotides, the CDR3 is TGTGCCAGCAGTTACGTACCCGCCAAATCACCCCTCCACTTT. Translated, it gives CASSYVPAKSPLHF.

The chain joins TRBV11-1 to TRBJ2-7; the D is unclear. Looked up from germline, CDR1 is SGHAT and CDR2 is FQDESV (reference sequence). The CDR3 totals 13 residues. V lost 1 base and J lost 6, with 10 bases in between. CDR3 in DNA: TGTGCCAGCAGCTTAGATTATCGGGTCGAGCAGTACTTC. Amino acids: CASSLDYRVEQYF.